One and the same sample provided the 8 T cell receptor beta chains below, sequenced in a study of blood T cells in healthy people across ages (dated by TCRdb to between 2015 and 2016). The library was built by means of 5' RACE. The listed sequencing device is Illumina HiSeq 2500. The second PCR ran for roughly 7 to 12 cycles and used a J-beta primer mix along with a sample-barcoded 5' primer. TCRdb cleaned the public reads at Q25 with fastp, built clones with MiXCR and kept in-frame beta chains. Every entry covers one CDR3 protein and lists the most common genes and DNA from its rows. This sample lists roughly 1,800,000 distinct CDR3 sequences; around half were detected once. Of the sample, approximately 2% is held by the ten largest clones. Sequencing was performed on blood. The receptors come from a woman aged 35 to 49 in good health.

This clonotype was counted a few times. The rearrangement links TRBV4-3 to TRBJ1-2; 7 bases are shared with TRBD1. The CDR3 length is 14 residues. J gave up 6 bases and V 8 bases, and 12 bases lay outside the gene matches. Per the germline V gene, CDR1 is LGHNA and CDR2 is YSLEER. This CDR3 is CASSEGTAGDGYTF. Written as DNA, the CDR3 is TGCGCCAGCTCTGAAGGGACAGCTGGTGATGGCTACACCTTC.

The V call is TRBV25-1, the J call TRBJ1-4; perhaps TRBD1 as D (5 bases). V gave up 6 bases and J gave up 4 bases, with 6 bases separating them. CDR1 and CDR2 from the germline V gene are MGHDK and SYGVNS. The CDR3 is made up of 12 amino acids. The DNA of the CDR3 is TGTGCCAGCAGACAGGATAATGAAAAACTGTTTTTT. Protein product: CASRQDNEKLFF.

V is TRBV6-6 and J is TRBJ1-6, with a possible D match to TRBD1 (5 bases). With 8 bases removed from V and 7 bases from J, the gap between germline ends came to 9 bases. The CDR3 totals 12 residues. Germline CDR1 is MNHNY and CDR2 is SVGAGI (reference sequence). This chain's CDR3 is CASQGVNSPLHF. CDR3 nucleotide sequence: TGTGCCAGCCAAGGGGTAAATTCACCCCTCCACTTT.

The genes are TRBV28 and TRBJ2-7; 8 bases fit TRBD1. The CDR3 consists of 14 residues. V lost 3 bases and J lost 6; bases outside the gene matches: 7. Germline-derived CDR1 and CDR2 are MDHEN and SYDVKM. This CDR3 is CASSFRQGAAEQYF. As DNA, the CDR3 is TGTGCCAGCAGTTTTCGGCAGGGGGCTGCCGAGCAGTACTTC.

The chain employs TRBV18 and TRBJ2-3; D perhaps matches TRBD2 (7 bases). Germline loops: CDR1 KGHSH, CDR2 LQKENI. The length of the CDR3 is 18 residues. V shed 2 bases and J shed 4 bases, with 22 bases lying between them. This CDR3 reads CASSPSGATSSGADTQYF. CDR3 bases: TGTGCCAGCTCACCATCGGGGGCGACTAGCTCGGGAGCAGATACGCAGTATTTT.

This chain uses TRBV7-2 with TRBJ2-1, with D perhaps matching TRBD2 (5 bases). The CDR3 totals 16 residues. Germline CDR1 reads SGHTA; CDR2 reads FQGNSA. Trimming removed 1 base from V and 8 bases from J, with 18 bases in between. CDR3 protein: CASSLGVRVGLDEQFF. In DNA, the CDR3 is TGTGCCAGCAGCTTAGGAGTGCGGGTGGGATTGGATGAGCAGTTCTTC.

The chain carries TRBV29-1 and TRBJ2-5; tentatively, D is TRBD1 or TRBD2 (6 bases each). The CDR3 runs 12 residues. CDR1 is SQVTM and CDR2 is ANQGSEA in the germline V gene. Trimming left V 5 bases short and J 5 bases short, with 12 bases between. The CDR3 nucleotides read TGCAGCGTTAAATCCGGGGGCGAGACCCAGTACTTC. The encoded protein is CSVKSGGETQYF. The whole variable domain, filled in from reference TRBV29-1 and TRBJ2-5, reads SAVISQKPSRDICQRGTSLTIQCQVDSQVTMMFWYRQQPGQSLTLIATANQGSEATYESGFVIDKFPISRPNLTFSTLTVSNMSPEDSSIYLCSVKSGGETQYFGPGTRLLVL.

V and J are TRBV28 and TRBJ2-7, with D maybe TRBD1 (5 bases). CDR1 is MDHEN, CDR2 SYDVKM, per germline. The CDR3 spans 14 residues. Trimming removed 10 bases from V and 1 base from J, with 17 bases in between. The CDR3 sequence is CATQDSVISYEQYF. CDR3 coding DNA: TGTGCCACCCAAGACAGTGTTATTTCCTACGAGCAGTACTTC.